This passage covers 19 T cell receptor beta chains from one sample sequenced in a study of T cell responses to AZD1222 COVID-19 vaccine. Repertoires were generated with immunoSEQ multiplex PCR, while TCRdb's copy carries only in-frame clones and drops some. The repertoire includes around 120,000 clones, 75% to 95% of them detected once, and 2.5% to 3% sits in the top ten. The sequenced sample was peripheral blood, obtained on day 0 of AZD1222 vaccination. These TCRs come from an adult in good health.

This clone was recorded only once. The V gene is TRBV7-8, the J gene TRBJ2-7; a weak D match, TRBD2 (6 bases). The V end was cut by 5 bases, the J end by 3 bases, with 23 bases between. The CDR3 length is 17 residues. Germline values: CDR1 SGHVS, CDR2 FQNEAQ. The CDR3 reads CASSPLRVAESLYEQYF. The CDR3 DNA reads as TGTGCCAGCAGCCCGCTCCGCGTAGCGGAAAGCCTCTACGAGCAGTACTTC.

This sequence joins TRBV5-5 and TRBJ1-1, with D perhaps matching TRBD1 (5 bases). V lost 1 base and J lost 6, with 10 bases in between. Germline V gene data show CDR1 as SGHKS and CDR2 as YYEKEE (reference sequence). This CDR3 has 13 residues. The CDR3 loop is CASSLWGKPEAFF. The CDR3 DNA reads TGTGCCAGCAGCTTGTGGGGGAAGCCTGAAGCTTTCTTT.

DNA of the CDR3: TGTGCCACCACGGACAGGGGAGATCAGCCCCAGCATTTT. This sequence encodes CATTDRGDQPQHF. This chain connects TRBV19 to TRBJ1-5, with 9 bases aligning to TRBD1. Germline V gene data show CDR1 as LNHDA and CDR2 as SQIVND (reference sequence). This CDR3 has 13 amino acids. V was clipped by 10 bases and J by 5 bases; unmatched bases: 6.

The chain employs TRBV10-3 and TRBJ2-3, with D perhaps TRBD1 (5 bases). V was shortened by 6 bases and J by 0 bases, with 10 bases between the two germline ends. Germline CDR1 and CDR2: ENHRY and SYGVKD. The CDR3 has 14 amino acids. CDR3 coding DNA: TGTGCCATCAGCGCAGGGTTCAGCACAGATACGCAGTATTTT. It is translated as CAISAGFSTDTQYF.

The chain links TRBV6-5 to TRBJ2-2; D possibly corresponds to TRBD2 (5 bases). V was shortened by 6 bases and J by 6 bases, with 17 bases between the two germline ends. The CDR3 length is 15 residues. Germline V gene lookup returns CDR1 MNHEY and CDR2 SVGAGI. The CDR3 reads CASRGLLPTAGELFF. The CDR3 coding sequence is TGTGCCAGCAGAGGACTTCTGCCCACGGCCGGGGAGCTGTTTTTT.

This chain connects TRBV5-1 to TRBJ2-3; D might be TRBD1 (5 bases). In germline, CDR1 is SGHRS, CDR2 YFSETQ. The CDR3 extends over 15 amino acids. The V gene lost 4 bases and the J gene lost 3 bases, with 15 bases spanning the gap. CDR3 region: CASSPTVAVTDTQYF. The DNA for the CDR3 is TGCGCCAGCAGCCCGACAGTGGCGGTTACAGATACGCAGTATTTT. Together with reference TRBV5-1 and TRBJ2-3, the CDR3 gives the full variable domain: KAGVTQTPRYLIKTRGQQVTLSCSPISGHRSVSWYQQTPGQGLQFLFEYFSETQRNKGNFPGRFSGRQFSNSRSEMNVSTLELGDSALYLCASSPTVAVTDTQYFGPGTRLTVL.

The J gene is TRBJ2-2, the V gene TRBV10-3; no reliable D call. This CDR3 region has 13 residues. V lost 6 bases and J lost 4, with 9 bases in between. Germline CDR1 reads ENHRY; CDR2 reads SYGVKD. CDR3 residues: CAIRADPTGELFF. The CDR3 coding sequence is TGTGCCATCAGAGCCGATCCCACCGGGGAGCTGTTTTTT.

This chain connects TRBV6-5 to TRBJ2-2; D remains ambiguous. The germline CDR1 and CDR2 sequences are MNHEY and SVGAGI. The germline V and J ends were trimmed by 7 bases and 7 bases, with 16 bases remaining between them. CDR3 size: 14 residues. CDR3 sequence reads: CASNPDLRIGELFF. The CDR3 DNA reads as TGTGCCAGCAATCCGGACCTAAGGATCGGGGAGCTGTTTTTT.

The CDR3 DNA reads as TGTGCCAGCAGTCTTAGGGATGGTGAAAAACTGTTTTTT. Translating it yields CASSLRDGEKLFF. The chain combines TRBV12-3 or TRBV12-4 with TRBJ1-4; D not resolved. The CDR3 contains 13 residues. V was trimmed by 5 bases and J by 7 bases, leaving 11 bases between them.

The chain is built from TRBV6-5 and TRBJ1-4; D is ambiguous. Per the germline V gene, CDR1 is MNHEY and CDR2 is SVGAGI. The CDR3 is made up of 14 amino acids. Trimming removed 4 bases at V and 4 bases at J, with 10 bases between. CDR3 amino acids: CASSSGTYNEKLFF. DNA of the CDR3: TGTGCCAGCAGTTCGGGCACCTATAATGAAAAACTGTTTTTT.

V gene TRBV7-8 combines with J gene TRBJ2-7, with TRBD1 matching 8 bases. CDR3 size: 13 residues. Trimming took 9 bases from V and 3 from J; bases not matched to a gene: 7. Germline CDR1 and CDR2: SGHVS and FQNEAQ. The CDR3 DNA follows: TGTGCCAGTACCGGGACAGGTGTCTACGAGCAGTACTTC. This sequence encodes CASTGTGVYEQYF.

The chain carries TRBV11-2 and TRBJ2-2, with 13 bases matching TRBD2. This CDR3 is 18 amino acids long. V shed 2 bases, J shed 4 bases, and the junction held 7 bases outside the gene matches. CDR1 and CDR2 (germline): SGHAT, FQNNGV. The CDR3: CASSLSWRTSGGTGELFF. CDR3 DNA: TGTGCCAGCAGCTTAAGCTGGAGGACTAGCGGGGGCACCGGGGAGCTGTTTTTT.

V usage is TRBV5-1 and J usage is TRBJ2-7, with 10 nucleotides matching TRBD1. V was pared by 7 bases and J by 5 bases, with 15 bases of the junction left unmatched. This CDR3 contains 16 residues. The germline V gene has CDR1 SGHRS and CDR2 YFSETQ. The CDR3 reads CASRWETGGPEDEQYF. The CDR3 coding sequence is TGCGCCAGCCGATGGGAGACAGGGGGCCCCGAGGACGAGCAGTACTTC.

The V and J genes are TRBV10-1 and TRBJ2-4; possibly TRBD1 or TRBD2 for D (6 bases each). V was trimmed by 8 bases and J by 5 bases, leaving 19 bases between them. The CDR3 length is 15 residues. The germline V gene has CDR1 WNHNN and CDR2 SYGVQD (reference sequence). The CDR3 sequence: CASSPWGPGENIQYF. CDR3 in DNA: TGCGCCAGCTCCCCGTGGGGGCCGGGGGAAAACATTCAGTACTTC.

J is TRBJ2-3 and V is TRBV5-6, with 9 bases identical to TRBD1. The CDR3 covers 11 residues. J gave up 14 bases and V 4 bases, and 5 bases lay outside the gene matches. Germline V gene data show CDR1 as SGHDT and CDR2 as YYEEEE. CDR3 nucleotide sequence: TGTGCCAGCAGCCCGGGACAGGGATGGTATTTT. Its protein product is CASSPGQGWYF.

This rearrangement joins TRBV4-1 to TRBJ2-7, with a tentative D call TRBD2 (5 bases). This CDR3 has 16 residues. Germline-derived CDR1 and CDR2 are MGHRA and YSYEKL. Trimming shortened V by 1 base and J by 4 bases, and 17 bases separated the two germline ends. This CDR3 reads CASSQVVAPSSYEQYF. CDR3 sequence (DNA): TGCGCCAGCAGCCAAGTGGTAGCGCCGAGCTCTTACGAGCAGTACTTC.

Notes on this clone: One end of the junction is discordant with germline, which a read error may explain. The chain joins TRBV2 to TRBJ2-7; D unclear. There are 10 residues in the CDR3. Per the germline V gene, CDR1 is SNHLY and CDR2 is FYNNEI. The CDR3 region is CASRTTTSHF. The CDR3 DNA sequence: TGTGCCAGCAGAACAACGACATCCCACTTC.

The chain links TRBV7-2 to TRBJ1-2, with D possibly being TRBD1 (6 bases). This CDR3 region has 16 residues. Trimming removed 5 bases from V and 8 bases from J, with 24 bases in between. CDR1 and CDR2 from the germline V gene are SGHTA and FQGNSA. The DNA of the CDR3 is TGTGCCAGCAGCAACCTTCGACAGGTGGGCGGAAGGGGCTACACCTTC. Protein: CASSNLRQVGGRGYTF.

The V call is TRBV13, the J call TRBJ2-1, with D perhaps TRBD1 (5 bases). Germline lookup yields CDR1 PRHDT and CDR2 FYEKMQ (reference sequence). With 1 base removed from V and 3 bases from J, the gap between germline ends came to 7 bases. This CDR3 is built from 14 residues. CDR3 sequence reads: CASSLEGVYNEQFF. The DNA for the CDR3 is TGTGCCAGCAGCTTAGAAGGGGTCTACAATGAGCAGTTCTTC.